This TCR beta chain was documented in a study of shared clonotypes between healthy human individuals. Study summary: The study used three CD4 naive, three CD4 memory, two CD8 naive and one CD8 memory plate per donor.

Findings and limits, study-wide: Lower generation probabilities were found for non-shared clonotypes than for those shared by all four donors. Blood alone was sampled, and tissue repertoires likely differ.

CDR1 and CDR2 from the germline V gene are SGHRS and YFSETQ. The CDR3 spans 14 residues. The junction had 8 bases not matched to a gene; V was cut back by 4 bases and J by 8 bases. TCRdb's table, derived via immunoSEQ multiplex PCR, lists solely in-frame clones and lacks some. The sample holds approximately 250,000 clones, just over 65% seen once. Investigators divided CD4+ cells into CD45RA+ naive and CD45RA-negative memory subsets. On this clone itself: Its specificity is unknown.

Sample: memory CD4+ T cells sorted from blood. Subset meaning: CD45RA-negative fraction. The receptor was derived from a man aged 25-45 years in good health. The chain is built from TRBV5-1 and TRBJ1-2, with 10 bases identical to TRBD1. The CDR3 nucleotides are TGCGCCAGCAGCCCAATGGGGACAGGGGAAGGCTACACCTTC. Its translation is CASSPMGTGEGYTF.